The TCR beta chain described here comes from a study of blood T cell repertoires in COVID-19. Across the study: Sample material is recorded as cDNA or gDNA derived from T cells, B-cell-depleted T cells, or PBMCs.

Under the authors' procedure: Using reference gene primer amplification, nucleated cell counts were estimated. Sequenced by immunoSEQ multiplex PCR; TCRdb stores in-frame clones only, minus some. The DNA gave D and trimming, while V, J and clone size come from that table. The sample yields 300,000 to 400,000 clones, 70% to 90% seen once. The V gene's germline CDR1 is SGHTA and CDR2 FQGNSA. The CDR3 is made up of 16 amino acids. Trimming pared 0 bases from V and 0 bases from J, leaving 9 bases between. The TCR was taken from a human donor in a cohort sampled during active COVID-19. V gene TRBV7-2 combines with J gene TRBJ1-5; D not certain. Material: peripheral blood. The CDR3 coding sequence is TGTGCCAGCAGCTTAGCGCGGGGTCTTAGCAATCAGCCCCAGCATTTT. It translates to CASSLARGLSNQPQHF.